Shown below are 32 T cell receptor beta chains from a single sample sequenced in a study of T cells in Graves' hyperthyroidism and ophthalmopathy. Researchers amplified the TCR beta CDR3 regions from RNA transcripts. TCR CDR3 underwent first-round RT-PCR with the HTBI primer set. TCRdb re-called the multiplex PCR reads with MiXCR, one entry per CDR3 protein. Of around 380,000 distinct CDR3 sequences listed, about 13% were seen once; the top ten hold roughly 20%. The sample comprised blood. Source of these receptors: a man aged 25 to 40 with Graves' hyperthyroidism that later progressed to Graves' ophthalmopathy.

The J gene is TRBJ2-7, the V gene TRBV12-3 or TRBV12-4, with D maybe TRBD2 (5 bases). CDR3 length: 12 residues. V lost 4 bases, J lost 6 bases, and 10 bases lay in between. The CDR3 sequence: CASSYGICEQYF. The DNA of the CDR3 is TGTGCCAGCAGTTACGGGATATGCGAGCAGTACTTC.

This clonotype has just a few counts. The chain links TRBV20-1 to TRBJ2-7, with 8 nucleotides matching TRBD1. The CDR3 consists of 14 residues. Germline CDR1 DFQATT, CDR2 SNEGSKA (reference sequence). V lost 5 bases and J lost 4; bases outside the gene matches: 10. The CDR3 reads CSASRVQGGYEQYF. Written as DNA, the CDR3 is TGCAGTGCTTCACGTGTACAGGGGGGATACGAGCAGTACTTC.

The table lists this clonotype with many counts. The genes are TRBV18 and TRBJ1-3; the D gene is possibly TRBD1 (5 bases). The ends were cut back, 2 bases at V and 2 bases at J, with 10 bases in the middle. The CDR3 spans 15 residues. Germline CDR1 and CDR2: KGHSH and LQKENI. CDR3 residues: CASSPMSGPGNTIYF. The CDR3 DNA reads as TGTGCCAGCTCACCAATGTCGGGACCTGGAAACACCATATATTTT.

This clonotype appeared many times. The CDR3 DNA reads as TGCAGTGCTATCTTAGCGGGAGAAGAGACCCAGTACTTC. Residues: CSAILAGEETQYF. The gene calls are TRBV20-1 and TRBJ2-5; TRBD2 matches at 9 bases. This CDR3 is 13 amino acids long. Unmatched junction bases numbered 3, after V lost 4 bases and J lost 3 bases. Per germline, CDR1 DFQATT and CDR2 SNEGSKA (reference sequence).

This clonotype has at least ten counts. The rearrangement uses TRBV12-3 or TRBV12-4 and TRBJ1-5, with D possibly being TRBD1 (5 bases). Trimming left V 2 bases short and J 9 bases short, with 11 bases between. The CDR3 has 13 residues. The CDR3 nucleotides read TGTGCCAGCAGTTTAAGGGACCCCTGGCCCCAGCATTTT. Residues: CASSLRDPWPQHF.

This clonotype was seen just once. This rearrangement joins TRBV5-1 to TRBJ1-2; D is perhaps TRBD1 (6 bases). Germline values: CDR1 SGHRS, CDR2 YFSETQ. This CDR3 is 14 amino acids long. V lost 2 bases to trimming and J lost 4 bases, with 12 bases between them. CDR3 coding DNA: TGCGCCAGCAGCTTATCGGGACACCTCTATGGCTACACCTTC. This encodes CASSLSGHLYGYTF.

This clonotype was observed many times. J is TRBJ2-1 and V is TRBV7-8; D is possibly TRBD2 (6 bases). The CDR3 contains 15 residues. Trimming pared 8 bases from V and 7 bases from J, leaving 21 bases between. The germline gives CDR1 SGHVS, CDR2 FQNEAQ. CDR3 in DNA: TGTGCCAGCGAGCCACGGGACTTCCGTCGGAATGAGCAGTTCTTC. This sequence encodes CASEPRDFRRNEQFF.

This clonotype appeared a few times. The gene calls are TRBV6-8 and TRBJ1-4; 8 bases map to TRBD1. CDR3 length: 15 residues. Germline V gene data show CDR1 as MNHGY and CDR2 as SAAAGT. Trimming removed 7 bases from V and 10 bases from J; junction bases left unmatched: 14. The CDR3 spells CASIKNQTGARKLFF. CDR3 bases: TGTGCCAGCATCAAAAATCAGACAGGGGCCCGAAAACTGTTTTTT.

In this sample, this clonotype turned up a few times. The chain recombines TRBV9 with TRBJ2-5; 16 bases are a match to TRBD2. This CDR3 is 17 amino acids long. V was clipped by 4 bases and J by 3 bases; unmatched bases: 6. Per germline, CDR1 SGDLS and CDR2 YYNGEE. CDR3 sequence: CASSLGTSGGAEETQYF. The CDR3 nucleotides read TGTGCCAGCAGCTTGGGGACTAGCGGGGGGGCGGAAGAGACCCAGTACTTC.

Only a few counts were recorded for this clonotype. V and J are TRBV7-9 and TRBJ1-2; D gene ambiguous. The V end lost 1 base, the J end lost 2 bases, and 8 bases lay between the germline ends. The CDR3 extends over 14 amino acids. The germline V gene has CDR1 SEHNR and CDR2 FQNEAQ (reference sequence). Here the CDR3 reads CASSLGTANYGYTF. The DNA of the CDR3 is TGTGCCAGCAGCTTAGGGACCGCCAACTATGGCTACACCTTC. Full variable domain (missing parts from reference TRBV7-9 and TRBJ1-2): DTGVSQNPRHKITKRGQNVTFRCDPISEHNRLYWYRQTLGQGPEFLTYFQNEAQLEKSRLLSDRFSAERPKGSFSTLEIQRTEQGDSAMYLCASSLGTANYGYTFGSGTRLTVV.

This clonotype was counted ten times or more. This chain uses TRBV6-2 or TRBV6-3 with TRBJ2-3, with TRBD1 as a possible D gene (6 bases). Trimming took off 2 bases at V and 0 bases at J, with 15 bases between the two ends. The CDR3 is 17 amino acids. From germline, CDR1 is MNHEY and CDR2 SVGEGT. CDR3 residues: CASSYPPGAPSTDTQYF. The CDR3 DNA reads TGTGCCAGCAGTTACCCCCCAGGGGCTCCTAGCACAGATACGCAGTATTTT.

This clonotype was observed many times. The chain has TRBV20-1 and TRBJ2-5; a weak D match, TRBD2 (7 bases). This CDR3 spans 13 amino acids. V shed 2 bases and J shed 5 bases, with 12 bases lying between them. CDR1 DFQATT and CDR2 SNEGSKA come from the germline V gene (reference sequence). The CDR3 here is CSARRGAFETQYF. CDR3 bases: TGCAGTGCTAGACGGGGGGCATTTGAGACCCAGTACTTC.

V gene TRBV10-3 combines with J gene TRBJ1-4, with TRBD1 matching over 8 bases. The germline V gene encodes CDR1 ENHRY and CDR2 SYGVKD. The CDR3 covers 17 residues. The V gene end was trimmed by 2 bases and the J gene end by 4 bases; junction bases not matched to a gene: 9. The CDR3 sequence: CAISEAPQTGVNEKLFF. The CDR3 nucleotides are TGTGCCATCAGTGAGGCCCCACAGACAGGGGTTAATGAAAAACTGTTTTTT.

In its sample, this clonotype was seen many times. This chain connects TRBV28 to TRBJ1-1; D perhaps matches TRBD1 (5 bases). This CDR3 is built from 15 residues. CDR1 and CDR2 from the germline V gene are MDHEN and SYDVKM. V dropped 5 bases and J dropped 1 base, with 14 bases sitting between them. The DNA for the CDR3 is TGTGCCAGCAGTCCCCCCAGGGTGGGGAACACTGAAGCTTTCTTT. This translates into CASSPPRVGNTEAFF.

The chain joins TRBV9 to TRBJ1-6; D might be TRBD1 (5 bases). CDR1 and CDR2 from the germline V gene are SGDLS and YYNGEE. The CDR3 totals 16 residues. V was clipped by 4 bases and J by 10 bases, with 21 bases between them. The CDR3 DNA reads TGTGCCAGCAGCAATCCCTCGGGGGGAGTGGAGTCACCCCTCCACTTT. It yields the protein CASSNPSGGVESPLHF. Together with reference TRBV9 and TRBJ1-6, the CDR3 gives the full variable domain: DSGVTQTPKHLITATGQRVTLRCSPRSGDLSVYWYQQSLDQGLQFLIQYYNGEERAKGNILERFSAQQFPDLHSELNLSSLELGDSALYFCASSNPSGGVESPLHFGNGTRLTVT.

At least ten counts were recorded for this clonotype. The gene calls are TRBV28 and TRBJ2-7; perhaps TRBD1 as D (5 bases). CDR3 length equals 15 residues. The V and J ends lost 7 bases and 4 bases respectively, with 20 bases between them. Germline V CDR1 and CDR2: MDHEN, SYDVKM. In DNA form, the CDR3 reads TGTGCCAGCACCAATGGGGCCCAGCTGTCTTACGAGCAGTACTTC. Protein sequence: CASTNGAQLSYEQYF.

This clonotype was found a few times. The chain is built from TRBV3-1 and TRBJ1-3; D call uncertain. The CDR3 is made up of 12 amino acids. The V gene's germline CDR1 is LGHDT and CDR2 YNNKEL (reference sequence). V was cut by 11 bases and J by 4 bases, with 12 bases left in between. The DNA for the CDR3 is TGTGCCTCTAATTGGGGAGGAAACACCATATATTTT. Translation gives CASNWGGNTIYF.

This clonotype has more than one count but fewer than ten. The V call is TRBV28, the J call TRBJ2-5, with D possibly matching TRBD2 (7 bases). With 8 bases removed from V and 3 bases from J, the gap between germline ends came to 19 bases. CDR3 length equals 15 residues. Germline V CDR1 and CDR2: MDHEN, SYDVKM. The chain's CDR3 is CASLSWGGGKETQYF. The CDR3 DNA sequence: TGTGCCAGCCTCTCTTGGGGGGGGGGCAAAGAGACCCAGTACTTC.

This clonotype was seen only a few times. V is TRBV7-9 and J is TRBJ2-1, with D perhaps TRBD1 or TRBD2 (6 bases each). There are 14 residues in the CDR3. The germline V gene encodes CDR1 SEHNR and CDR2 FQNEAQ (reference sequence). Trimming pared 10 bases from V and 4 bases from J, leaving 17 bases between. CDR3 DNA: TGTGCCACCACGTACGGGGGCCGATACAATGAGCAGTTCTTC. Encoded protein: CATTYGGRYNEQFF.

This clonotype was picked up many times. J is TRBJ2-3 and V is TRBV6-5; 8 positions match TRBD2. Trimming took 2 bases from V and 0 from J; bases not matched to a gene: 7. The CDR3 runs 17 residues. Germline V gives CDR1 MNHEY, CDR2 SVGAGI. DNA for the CDR3: TGTGCCAGCAGTTACCTGCGGGCTAGCGGGAGCACAGATACGCAGTATTTT. It encodes CASSYLRASGSTDTQYF.

This clonotype was recorded many times. The V call is TRBV11-1, the J call TRBJ2-2, with D perhaps TRBD2 (7 bases). Germline loops: CDR1 SGHAT, CDR2 FQDESV (reference sequence). The CDR3 contains 15 residues. The V gene lost 3 bases and the J gene lost 5 bases, with 13 bases spanning the gap. The CDR3 region is CASSFFEGGTGELFF. As DNA, the CDR3 is TGTGCCAGCAGCTTTTTTGAGGGGGGGACCGGGGAGCTGTTTTTT.

This clonotype was recorded many times. The V gene is TRBV2, the J gene TRBJ1-2; a weak D match, TRBD1 (5 bases). V was pared by 7 bases and J by 2 bases, with 17 bases between. The germline V gene has CDR1 SNHLY and CDR2 FYNNEI. The length of the CDR3 is 15 residues. CDR3 protein: CASIRDLQGNYGYTF. CDR3 DNA: TGTGCCAGCATCCGGGACCTCCAAGGGAACTATGGCTACACCTTC.

J is TRBJ2-1 and V is TRBV19, with 14 bases lining up with TRBD2. Unmatched junction bases numbered 4, after V lost 6 bases and J lost 9 bases. The CDR3 is 14 amino acids. Germline V gene sequence: CDR1 LNHDA, CDR2 SQIVND (reference sequence). Here the CDR3 DNA reads TGTGCCAGTAGGACTAGCGGGGGGGCCAGTGAGCAGTTCTTC. As protein: CASRTSGGASEQFF.

This clonotype occurred many times. The rearrangement joins TRBV13 to TRBJ1-4; 7 bases are a match to TRBD1. The J segment lost 3 bases and the V segment lost 4 bases, leaving 2 bases of the junction unmatched. Germline CDR1 reads PRHDT; CDR2 reads FYEKMQ (reference sequence). This CDR3 spans 14 amino acids. Here the CDR3 reads CASSYGTANEKLFF. The CDR3 coding sequence is TGTGCCAGCAGCTACGGGACAGCTAATGAAAAACTGTTTTTT.

This clonotype showed up many times. This sequence joins TRBV7-8 and TRBJ1-5; no clear D gene. The CDR3 contains 12 residues. Germline CDR1 reads SGHVS; CDR2 reads FQNEAQ. The ends were cut back, 4 bases at V and 7 bases at J, with 8 bases in the middle. CDR3 sequence (DNA): TGTGCCAGCAGCTCGAATATGCAGCCCCAGCATTTT. It translates to CASSSNMQPQHF.

The chain is built from TRBV11-2 and TRBJ2-2; possibly TRBD2 for D (5 bases). Trimming removed 3 bases at V and 6 bases at J, with 11 bases between. CDR3 length: 14 residues. CDR1 SGHAT and CDR2 FQNNGV come from the germline V gene. CDR3 residues: CASSLLGGPGELFF. In DNA form, the CDR3 reads TGTGCCAGCAGCTTGCTAGGAGGTCCCGGGGAGCTGTTTTTT.

V is TRBV24-1 and J is TRBJ2-1; D remains unclear. Trimming cost V 3 bases and J 7 bases, with 6 bases left between them. The CDR3 consists of 12 residues. CDR1 is KGHDR and CDR2 is SFDVKD in the germline V gene. The CDR3 sequence is CATSDPTNEQFF. As DNA, the CDR3 is TGTGCCACCAGTGATCCGACTAATGAGCAGTTCTTC.

This clonotype was recorded a few times. The genes are TRBV10-3 and TRBJ2-2, with D perhaps being TRBD1 or TRBD2 (5 bases each). The germline CDR1 and CDR2 sequences are ENHRY and SYGVKD. V dropped 0 bases and J dropped 0 bases, with 11 bases sitting between them. This CDR3 is 17 amino acids long. The CDR3 loop is CAISESAGTANTGELFF. DNA of the CDR3: TGTGCCATCAGTGAGTCGGCAGGGACGGCGAACACCGGGGAGCTGTTTTTT.

This clonotype was seen only a few times. This chain joins TRBV5-1 and TRBJ2-7; 8 nucleotides align to TRBD1. Unmatched junction bases numbered 4, after V lost 0 bases and J lost 2 bases. The CDR3 runs to 15 residues. Germline V gene data show CDR1 as SGHRS and CDR2 as YFSETQ. CDR3 nucleotide sequence: TGCGCCAGCAGCTTGGATCCAGGGGGCCCCTACGAGCAGTACTTC. Translated, it gives CASSLDPGGPYEQYF.

This clonotype was seen at least ten times. This rearrangement joins TRBV18 to TRBJ2-7; 10 bases map to TRBD2. V was clipped by 8 bases and J by 0 bases; unmatched bases: 7. This CDR3 is 15 amino acids long. Looked up from germline, CDR1 is KGHSH and CDR2 is LQKENI. The CDR3 nucleotides read TGTGCCAGCAGCCCGGGACTAGCGAACTCCTACGAGCAGTACTTC. Translation gives CASSPGLANSYEQYF.

This clonotype has more than one count but fewer than ten. Possible read error: a much larger clone is one base away. Here the CDR3 omits its conserved ending phenylalanine or tryptophan, so a read error is the likely source. The chain is built from TRBV18 and TRBJ2-7; maybe TRBD1 (5 bases). Trimming took 0 bases from V and 5 from J, leaving 14 bases between them. The CDR3 is made up of 15 amino acids. In germline, CDR1 is KGHSH, CDR2 LQKENI. CDR3 loop: CASSPPGPASHEQYL. The CDR3, as DNA: TGTGCCAGCTCACCACCGGGGCCAGCCTCTCACGAGCAGTACCTC.

This clonotype was detected many times. The genes are TRBV2 and TRBJ1-1; tentatively, D is TRBD1 (6 bases). Looked up from germline, CDR1 is SNHLY and CDR2 is FYNNEI. This CDR3 contains 15 residues. V lost 8 bases and J 1 base, leaving 17 bases between the germline ends. The CDR3 is CASGLQGPQNTEAFF. The CDR3 bases are TGTGCCAGCGGCCTGCAGGGGCCCCAGAACACTGAAGCTTTCTTT.